The 26 T cell receptor beta chains listed next were all sequenced from one sample in a study. TCRdb re-derived calls from the RT-PCR reads in MiXCR, one entry per CDR3 protein. The sample yields 550,000 to 750,000 distinct CDR3 sequences, 12% to 15% seen once. The sequenced sample was memory CD4+ T cells from blood. The receptors originated from a female donor in good health, serving as a healthy control.

CDR3 bases: TGCAGCGTACATCTTACGTTCACCGGGGAGCTGTTTTTT. Translation: CSVHLTFTGELFF. The J gene is TRBJ2-2, the V gene TRBV29-1, with D unclear. Germline V CDR1 and CDR2: SQVTM, ANQGSEA. V was shortened by 6 bases and J by 4 bases, with 12 bases between the two germline ends. The CDR3 length is 13 residues.

This chain links TRBV6-1 with TRBJ2-7; D may be TRBD1 (6 bases). Germline V gene lookup returns CDR1 MNHNS and CDR2 SASEGT. The V end lost 5 bases, the J end lost 3 bases, and 14 bases lay between the germline ends. The CDR3 loop spans 14 amino acids. The CDR3 region is CASSRGGQGYEQYF. The CDR3 coding sequence is TGTGCCAGCAGTCGAGGGGGACAAGGCTACGAGCAGTACTTC.

As concerns this clonotype: A much bigger clone sits one base away, suggesting this may be a read error. The chain employs TRBV7-3 and TRBJ2-7; TRBD2 aligns across 10 bases. CDR1 and CDR2 (germline): SGHTA, FQGTGA. J lost 10 bases, V lost 5 bases, and 11 bases had no gene match. This CDR3 is built from 14 residues. CDR3 region: CASSPGTSAIDQYF. Written as DNA, the CDR3 is TGTGCCAGCAGCCCGGGGACTAGCGCCATCGATCAGTACTTC.

The table lists this clonotype with a few counts. The gene calls are TRBV5-1 and TRBJ2-7, with D hard to call. Trimming took off 1 base at V and 5 bases at J, with 13 bases between the two ends. The CDR3 is made up of 14 amino acids. Germline CDR1 SGHRS, CDR2 YFSETQ. CDR3 loop: CASSLFSKEDEQYF. The CDR3 region has the DNA TGCGCCAGCAGCTTGTTCAGCAAAGAGGACGAGCAGTACTTC.

This sequence joins TRBV6-5 and TRBJ2-7; D is perhaps TRBD2 (5 bases). Germline assignment: CDR1 MNHEY and CDR2 SVGAGI. The CDR3 is made up of 15 amino acids. Trimming left V 6 bases short and J 2 bases short, with 17 bases between. In DNA form, the CDR3 reads TGTGCCAGCAGCCGATCCTCGGGATCCACCTACGAGCAGTACTTC. This codes for CASSRSSGSTYEQYF.

This chain joins TRBV28 and TRBJ1-5, with D unresolved. Trimming stripped 2 bases from V and 11 bases from J, with 13 bases between. This CDR3 has 13 residues. The germline V gene has CDR1 MDHEN and CDR2 SYDVKM. Here the CDR3 DNA reads TGTGCCAGCAGTTTAGGGCAGGTGCCGTCCCAGCATTTT. It encodes CASSLGQVPSQHF.

This clonotype was seen a few times. In nucleotides, the CDR3 is TGTGCCATCCGGACCACGGAGGACTATGGCTACACCTTC. It is translated as CAIRTTEDYGYTF. The chain carries TRBV10-3 and TRBJ1-2; D unresolved. V dropped 8 bases and J dropped 3 bases, with 13 bases sitting between them. The CDR3 is made up of 13 amino acids. The germline CDR1 and CDR2 sequences are ENHRY and SYGVKD.

V usage is TRBV2 and J usage is TRBJ2-6, with D perhaps TRBD2 (5 bases). Germline V CDR1 and CDR2: SNHLY, FYNNEI. The V end lost 6 bases, the J end lost 1 base, and 13 bases lay between the germline ends. The CDR3 totals 16 residues. The CDR3 sequence is CASRKSPGSGANVLTF. The DNA for the CDR3 is TGTGCCAGCAGGAAAAGTCCGGGGTCTGGGGCCAACGTCCTGACTTTC.

This clonotype was seen at least ten times. This CDR3 is CASNLAGVIEQYF. CDR3 sequence (DNA): TGTGCCAGCAACCTAGCGGGAGTAATCGAGCAGTACTTC. The chain recombines TRBV7-9 with TRBJ2-7, with TRBD2 matching over 10 bases. V gave up 7 bases and J gave up 6 bases; unmatched junction bases: 6. Germline V lookup: CDR1 SEHNR, CDR2 FQNEAQ (reference sequence). CDR3 length: 13 residues.

This clonotype showed up just a few times. The CDR3, as DNA: TGTGCCAGCAGCGCTTGGGACACCAATCAGCCCCAGCATTTT. As protein: CASSAWDTNQPQHF. The rearrangement joins TRBV9 to TRBJ1-5, with D perhaps TRBD1 (6 bases). V lost 3 bases and J 3 bases, leaving 10 bases between the germline ends. The CDR3 is 14 amino acids. CDR1 SGDLS and CDR2 YYNGEE come from the germline V gene.

This clonotype showed up just once. A read error may account for a junction end that differs from germline. This chain uses TRBV20-1 with TRBJ2-4, with 7 bases fitting TRBD1. The CDR3 is 16 residues long. CDR1 and CDR2 from the germline V gene are DFQATT and SNEGSKA (reference sequence). The CDR3: CSALLPGQSGKNIRYF. As DNA, the CDR3 is TGCAGTGCCCTACTTCCGGGACAGAGTGGGAAAAACATTCGGTACTTC.

This chain joins TRBV9 and TRBJ2-1; weak D call: TRBD2 (6 bases). V was trimmed by 1 base and J by 7 bases, leaving 15 bases between them. Germline V gene lookup returns CDR1 SGDLS and CDR2 YYNGEE. This CDR3 comprises 15 residues. The CDR3 region has the DNA TGTGCCAGCAGCGTAAGGGGAGGTGCGGGGAATGAGCAGTTCTTC. This sequence encodes CASSVRGGAGNEQFF.

This clonotype has at least ten counts. The rearrangement links TRBV4-2 to TRBJ2-1; 9 nucleotides line up with TRBD2. V shed 2 bases and J 6 bases; nucleotides not matched to a gene: 8. This CDR3 is built from 16 residues. In germline, CDR1 is LGHNA, CDR2 YNFKEQ. In DNA, the CDR3 is TGTGCCAGCAGCCAACGAAGCCTAGCGGGAAGCAATGAGCAGTTCTTC. Amino acids: CASSQRSLAGSNEQFF.

The sample holds many counts of this clonotype. J is TRBJ2-7 and V is TRBV5-5, with D perhaps given as TRBD1 or TRBD2 (5 bases each). V shed 5 bases and J shed 0 bases, with 15 bases lying between them. Germline CDR1 and CDR2: SGHKS and YYEKEE (reference sequence). This CDR3 region has 15 residues. DNA for the CDR3: TGTGCCAGCAGGCTAGGGACGGCAAGCTCCTACGAGCAGTACTTC. It encodes CASRLGTASSYEQYF.

This clonotype was seen ten or more times. V gene TRBV12-3 or TRBV12-4 combines with J gene TRBJ1-2, with 7 positions matching TRBD1. The ends lost 4 bases at V and 6 bases at J; junction bases unmatched: 8. The CDR3 length is 14 residues. CDR3: CASSSPTGYNGYTF. CDR3 DNA sequence: TGTGCCAGCAGTTCGCCGACAGGGTATAATGGCTACACCTTC.

This clonotype was seen a few times. The chain employs TRBV9 and TRBJ2-7, with TRBD1 as a possible D gene (5 bases). The CDR3 sequence is 17 residues long. V was cut by 4 bases and J by 4 bases, with 24 bases left in between. CDR1 and CDR2 from the germline V gene are SGDLS and YYNGEE. The CDR3 region has the DNA TGTGCCAGCAGCAGGCCCCCTCGCAGGGAAGATTTGTACGAGCAGTACTTC. This sequence encodes CASSRPPRREDLYEQYF.

This clonotype was found many times. The CDR3 DNA sequence: TGCAGTGCTAGAGAGCTGGGGTACCAGCCCCAGCATTTT. Protein: CSARELGYQPQHF. The rearrangement links TRBV20-1 to TRBJ1-5; D ambiguous. Per the germline V gene, CDR1 is DFQATT and CDR2 is SNEGSKA (reference sequence). V lost 0 bases and J lost 7, with 10 bases in between. This CDR3 is built from 13 residues.

This chain uses TRBV6-5 with TRBJ2-5; TRBD2 might be the D (6 bases). CDR1 is MNHEY, CDR2 SVGAGI, per germline. This CDR3 has 13 amino acids. V lost 8 bases, J lost 2 bases, and 12 bases lay in between. The CDR3 spells CASGLKLQETQYF. DNA of the CDR3: TGTGCCAGCGGACTAAAGCTACAAGAGACCCAGTACTTC.

The chain joins TRBV20-1 to TRBJ2-5, with TRBD1 matching 8 bases. The CDR3 is made up of 13 amino acids. Germline V gene sequence: CDR1 DFQATT, CDR2 SNEGSKA (reference sequence). J was trimmed by 5 bases and V by 5 bases; bases with no gene match: 7. The CDR3 region has the DNA TGCAGTGCTCAGACAGGGGCCATGGAGACCCAGTACTTC. The encoded protein is CSAQTGAMETQYF.

This clonotype was observed many times. This rearrangement joins TRBV29-1 to TRBJ2-5; 11 bases line up with TRBD1. The J segment lost 5 bases and the V segment lost 5 bases, leaving 10 bases of the junction unmatched. Per the germline V gene, CDR1 is SQVTM and CDR2 is ANQGSEA. The CDR3 extends over 15 amino acids. The CDR3 DNA reads TGCAGCGTTAGGGACAGGGGGAGCGGATCGGAGACCCAGTACTTC. This gives the protein CSVRDRGSGSETQYF. Filled out from reference TRBV29-1 and TRBJ2-5, the complete variable domain reads SAVISQKPSRDICQRGTSLTIQCQVDSQVTMMFWYRQQPGQSLTLIATANQGSEATYESGFVIDKFPISRPNLTFSTLTVSNMSPEDSSIYLCSVRDRGSGSETQYFGPGTRLLVL.

This chain uses TRBV11-2 with TRBJ1-1; the D is unclear. The germline V gene has CDR1 SGHAT and CDR2 FQNNGV. V was trimmed by 1 base and J by 0 bases, leaving 6 bases between them. The CDR3 contains 14 residues. CDR3 nucleotides: TGTGCCAGCAGCTTAGGGGCCATGAACACTGAAGCTTTCTTT. This translates into CASSLGAMNTEAFF.

As regards this clonotype: The junction departs from germline at one end; a sequencing error may be responsible. The chain carries TRBV28 and TRBJ2-3, with 8 bases identical to TRBD1. Looked up from germline, CDR1 is MDHEN and CDR2 is SYDVKM. The CDR3 loop spans 11 amino acids. The CDR3, as DNA: TGTGCCAGCAGTTCGCAGGGGGCGCTGGATTTT. The encoded protein is CASSSQGALDF.

This clonotype came up many times. The V and J genes are TRBV7-2 and TRBJ1-5; no firm D call. V dropped 1 base and J dropped 4 bases, with 11 bases sitting between them. The CDR3 sequence is 15 residues long. Germline loops: CDR1 SGHTA, CDR2 FQGNSA. The CDR3 coding sequence is TGTGCCAGCAGCTTAGGCAGGCAACCGAATCAGCCCCAGCATTTT. Encoded protein: CASSLGRQPNQPQHF.

This clonotype was found many times. V and J are TRBV20-1 and TRBJ2-5; D is perhaps TRBD1 or TRBD2 (6 bases each). V was trimmed by 3 bases and J by 1 base, leaving 15 bases between them. The CDR3 length is 15 residues. Germline V gene sequence: CDR1 DFQATT, CDR2 SNEGSKA (reference sequence). This CDR3 is CSARKRGGGQETQYF. CDR3 coding DNA: TGCAGTGCTAGGAAAAGAGGAGGGGGCCAAGAGACCCAGTACTTC.

In this sample, this clonotype turned up a few times. The rearrangement links TRBV5-6 to TRBJ1-1; TRBD1 matches 8 bases. The junction had 5 bases not matched to a gene; V was cut back by 2 bases and J by 2 bases. CDR3 length: 15 amino acids. Looked up from germline, CDR1 is SGHDT and CDR2 is YYEEEE. The DNA of the CDR3 is TGTGCCAGCAGCTTATCCGGGACAGGTAACACTGAAGCTTTCTTT. Its translation is CASSLSGTGNTEAFF.

In this sample, this clonotype turned up many times. CDR3 bases: TGTGCCAGCAGCACAGGATATGGACTATCCCAAGAGACCCAGTACTTC. Its translation: CASSTGYGLSQETQYF. The gene calls are TRBV7-2 and TRBJ2-5, with D tentatively TRBD2 (6 bases). The V end was cut by 5 bases, the J end by 1 base, with 17 bases between. Germline V lookup: CDR1 SGHTA, CDR2 FQGNSA. The CDR3 is 16 amino acids.